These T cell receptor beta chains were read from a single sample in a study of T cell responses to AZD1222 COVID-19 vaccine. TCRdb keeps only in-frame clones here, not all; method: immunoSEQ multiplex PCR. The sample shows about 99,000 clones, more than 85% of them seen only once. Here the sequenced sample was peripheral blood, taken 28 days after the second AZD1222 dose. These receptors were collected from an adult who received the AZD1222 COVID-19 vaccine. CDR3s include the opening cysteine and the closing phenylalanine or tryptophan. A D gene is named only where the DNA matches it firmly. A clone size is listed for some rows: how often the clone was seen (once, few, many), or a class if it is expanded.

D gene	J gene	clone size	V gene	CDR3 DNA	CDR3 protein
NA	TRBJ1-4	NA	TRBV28	TGTGCCAGCAGTCGGGCAGCTGTTAATGAAAAACTGTTTTTT	CASSRAAVNEKLFF
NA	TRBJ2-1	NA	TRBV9	TGTGCCAGCAGCGGAGTTACTGGCGAGCAGTTCTTC	CASSGVTGEQFF
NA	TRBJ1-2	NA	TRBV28	TGTGCCAGCAGTTGGGAAGGCTATGGCTACACCTTC	CASSWEGYGYTF
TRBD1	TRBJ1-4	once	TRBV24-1	TGTGCCACCAGTGAGAGGGGGCCTAATGAAAAACTGTTTTTT	CATSERGPNEKLFF
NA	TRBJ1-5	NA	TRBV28	TGTGCCAGTAAACCTACGGGGAAGGTTCAGCCCCAGCATTTT	CASKPTGKVQPQHF
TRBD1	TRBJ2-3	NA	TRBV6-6	TGTGCCAGCAGTCGATCAGGGGGCGCGGAAGATACGCAGTATTTT	CASSRSGGAEDTQYF
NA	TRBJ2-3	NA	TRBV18	TGTGCCAGCTCACCACGGCAGTTCCTCACAGATACGCAGTATTTT	CASSPRQFLTDTQYF
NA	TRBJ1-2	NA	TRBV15	TGTGCCACCAGCAGAGATAGGCATAAGGGCATTGGCTACACCTTC	CATSRDRHKGIGYTF
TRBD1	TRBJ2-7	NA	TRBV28	TGTGCCAGCAGTTTCTTCAGGGGGCGCCACGAGCAGTACTTC	CASSFFRGRHEQYF
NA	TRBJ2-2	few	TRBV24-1	TGTGCCACCAGTGACTGGCAGGGGAGCACCGGGGAGCTGTTTTTT	CATSDWQGSTGELFF
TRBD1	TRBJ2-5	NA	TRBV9	TGTGCCAGCAGCCAGGGGAACAGGGGGCCGTACTTC	CASSQGNRGPYF
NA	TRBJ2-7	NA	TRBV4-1	TGCGCCAGCAGCCACGCAGGGGCCTACGAGCAGTACTTC	CASSHAGAYEQYF
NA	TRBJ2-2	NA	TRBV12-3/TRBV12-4	TGTGCCAGCAGCCAATACACCGGGGAGCTGTTTTTT	CASSQYTGELFF
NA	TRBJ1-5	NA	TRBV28	TGTGCCAGCGGGACCGGAATAGGTAATCAGCCCCAGCATTTT	CASGTGIGNQPQHF
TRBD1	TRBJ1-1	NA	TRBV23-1	TGCGCCAGCAGTCAGTGGGACAGGGCTGGAGCTTTCTTT	CASSQWDRAGAFF
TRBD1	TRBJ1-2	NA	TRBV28	TGTGCCAGCAGTTTAATCCGGACAGGGAGTTATGGCTACACCTTC	CASSLIRTGSYGYTF
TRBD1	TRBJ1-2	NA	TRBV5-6	TGTGCCAGCAGCTTGGGACAGGGCCCCCTCTATGGCTACACCTTC	CASSLGQGPLYGYTF
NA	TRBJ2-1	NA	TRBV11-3	TGTGCCAGCAGCTTAGGGCGTTACAATGAGCAGTTCTTC	CASSLGRYNEQFF
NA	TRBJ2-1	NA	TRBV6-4	TGTGCCAGCAGTGCCCGGACTGGTAATGAGCAGTTCTTC	CASSARTGNEQFF
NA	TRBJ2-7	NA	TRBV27	TGTGCCAGCAGTACTGACAGCGAAGTTGGCGAGCAGTACTTC	CASSTDSEVGEQYF
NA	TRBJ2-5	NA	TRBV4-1	TGCGCCAGCAGCCAAGAACAGGGCATGAAGACCCAGTACTTC	CASSQEQGMKTQYF
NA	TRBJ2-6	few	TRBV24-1	TGTGCCACCAGTGATTCATCAGGGGTCGGGGCCAACGTCCTGACTTTC	CATSDSSGVGANVLTF
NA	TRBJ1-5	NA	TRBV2	TGTGCCAGCAGCGGCCGGGGGACACCTAATCAGCCCCAGCATTTT	CASSGRGTPNQPQHF
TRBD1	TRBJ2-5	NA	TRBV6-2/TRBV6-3	TGTGCCAGCAGTTACGGGGACAGGGACCAAGAGACCCAGTACTTC	CASSYGDRDQETQYF
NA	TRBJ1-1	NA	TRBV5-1	TGCGCCAGCAGCTCGCAGGTTTCGAACACTGAAGCTTTCTTT	CASSSQVSNTEAFF
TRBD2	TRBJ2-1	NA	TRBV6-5	TGTGCCAGCAGTTACGAGACTAGCGGAGGGGGGGGTGAGCAGTTCTTC	CASSYETSGGGGEQFF
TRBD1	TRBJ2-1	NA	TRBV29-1	TGCAGCGTGGGGACAGGGATGGGAAATGAGCAGTTCTTC	CSVGTGMGNEQFF